This TCR beta chain was captured by sequencing in a study of CD8+ T cells in alopecia areata. Per the germline V gene, CDR1 is SGHDN and CDR2 is FVKESK. CDR3 length equals 12 residues. The V gene lost 0 bases and the J gene lost 6 bases, with 2 bases spanning the gap. Sequencing templates came from extracted RNA that was reverse transcribed into cDNA. Profiled with immunoSEQ multiplex PCR; TCRdb holds only in-frame clones, not every one. The sample has some 88,000 clones; around 47% are singletons. Treatment given: oral pan-JAK inhibitor, 5-10 mg twice daily. The receptor comes from a human donor with alopecia areata. The specimen was CD8+ T cells sorted from blood, collected at week 24, from a patient treated with tofacitinib. V is TRBV14 and J is TRBJ1-4; D is undetermined. CDR3: CASSQDYEKLFF. CDR3 DNA: TGTGCCAGCAGCCAAGACTATGAAAAACTGTTTTTT. Supplemented by reference TRBV14 and TRBJ1-4, the full variable domain reads EAGVTQFPSHSVIEKGQTVTLRCDPISGHDNLYWYRRVMGKEIKFLLHFVKESKQDESGMPNNRFLAERTGGTYSTLKVQPAELEDSGVYFCASSQDYEKLFFGSGTQLSVL.